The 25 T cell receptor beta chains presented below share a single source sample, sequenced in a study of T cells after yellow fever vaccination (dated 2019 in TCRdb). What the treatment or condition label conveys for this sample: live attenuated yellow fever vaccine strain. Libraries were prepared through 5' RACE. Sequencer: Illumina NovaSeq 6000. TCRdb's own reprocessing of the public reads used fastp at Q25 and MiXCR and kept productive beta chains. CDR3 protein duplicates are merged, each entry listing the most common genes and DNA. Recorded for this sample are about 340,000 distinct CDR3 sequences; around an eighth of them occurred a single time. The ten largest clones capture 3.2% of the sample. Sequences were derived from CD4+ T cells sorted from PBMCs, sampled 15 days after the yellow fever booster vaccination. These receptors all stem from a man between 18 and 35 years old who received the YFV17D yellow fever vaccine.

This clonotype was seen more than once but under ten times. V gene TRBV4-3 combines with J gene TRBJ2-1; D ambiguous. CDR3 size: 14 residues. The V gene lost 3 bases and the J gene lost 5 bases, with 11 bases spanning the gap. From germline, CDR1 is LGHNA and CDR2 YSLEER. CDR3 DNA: TGCGCCAGCAGCCAGGAAGCGATTAACAATGAGCAGTTCTTC. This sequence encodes CASSQEAINNEQFF.

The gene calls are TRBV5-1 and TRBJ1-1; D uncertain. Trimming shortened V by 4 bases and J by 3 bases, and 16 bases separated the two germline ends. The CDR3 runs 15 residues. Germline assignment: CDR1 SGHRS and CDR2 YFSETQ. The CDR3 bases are TGCGCCAGCAGCCTGATAGGGAGGGAGGACACTGAAGCTTTCTTT. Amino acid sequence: CASSLIGREDTEAFF. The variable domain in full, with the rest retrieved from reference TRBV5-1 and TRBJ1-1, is KAGVTQTPRYLIKTRGQQVTLSCSPISGHRSVSWYQQTPGQGLQFLFEYFSETQRNKGNFPGRFSGRQFSNSRSEMNVSTLELGDSALYLCASSLIGREDTEAFFGQGTRLTVV.

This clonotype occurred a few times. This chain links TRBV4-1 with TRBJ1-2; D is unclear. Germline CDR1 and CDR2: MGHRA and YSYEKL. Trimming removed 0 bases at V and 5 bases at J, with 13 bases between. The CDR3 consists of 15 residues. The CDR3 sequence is CASSQEVRGKYGYTF. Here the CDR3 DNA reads TGCGCCAGCAGCCAAGAAGTCCGAGGAAAATATGGCTACACCTTC.

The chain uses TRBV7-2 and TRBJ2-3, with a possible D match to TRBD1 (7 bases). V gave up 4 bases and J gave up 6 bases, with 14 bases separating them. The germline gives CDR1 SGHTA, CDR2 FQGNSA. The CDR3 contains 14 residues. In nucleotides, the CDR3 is TGTGCCAGCAGCTCGCAGGGGGGCATGGATACGCAGTATTTT. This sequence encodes CASSSQGGMDTQYF.

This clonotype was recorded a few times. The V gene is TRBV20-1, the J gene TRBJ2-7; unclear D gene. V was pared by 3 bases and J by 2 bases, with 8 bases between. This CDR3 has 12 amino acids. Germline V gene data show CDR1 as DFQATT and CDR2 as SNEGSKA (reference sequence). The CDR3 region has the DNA TGCAGTGCTAGCCCCAGGACCTACGAGCAGTACTTC. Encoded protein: CSASPRTYEQYF.

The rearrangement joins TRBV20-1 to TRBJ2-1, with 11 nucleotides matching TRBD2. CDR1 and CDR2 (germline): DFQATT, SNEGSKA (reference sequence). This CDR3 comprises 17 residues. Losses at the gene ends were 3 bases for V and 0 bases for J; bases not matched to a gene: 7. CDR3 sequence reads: CSASQASGGSSYNEQFF. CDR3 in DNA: TGCAGTGCTAGCCAGGCTAGCGGGGGGAGCTCCTACAATGAGCAGTTCTTC.

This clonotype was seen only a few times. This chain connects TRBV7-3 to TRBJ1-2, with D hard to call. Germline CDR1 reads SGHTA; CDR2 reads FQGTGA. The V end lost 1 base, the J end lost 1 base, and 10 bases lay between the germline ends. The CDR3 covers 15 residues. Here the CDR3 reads CASSLKGGLNYGYTF. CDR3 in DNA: TGTGCCAGCAGCTTAAAAGGCGGCCTTAACTATGGCTACACCTTC.

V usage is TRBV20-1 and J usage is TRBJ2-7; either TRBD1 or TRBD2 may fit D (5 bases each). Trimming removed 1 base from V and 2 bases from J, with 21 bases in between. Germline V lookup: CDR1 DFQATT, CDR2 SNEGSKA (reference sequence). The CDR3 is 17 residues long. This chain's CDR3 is CSARGRFGTPRTYEQYF. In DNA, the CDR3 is TGCAGTGCTAGAGGTCGATTTGGGACCCCCAGAACCTACGAGCAGTACTTC.

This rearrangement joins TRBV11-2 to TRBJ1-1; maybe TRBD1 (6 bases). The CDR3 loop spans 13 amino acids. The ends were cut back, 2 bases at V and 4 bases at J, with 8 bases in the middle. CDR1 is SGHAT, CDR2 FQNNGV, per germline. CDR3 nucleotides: TGTGCCAGCAGCTTACTAGGGGGCACTGAAGCTTTCTTT. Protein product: CASSLLGGTEAFF.

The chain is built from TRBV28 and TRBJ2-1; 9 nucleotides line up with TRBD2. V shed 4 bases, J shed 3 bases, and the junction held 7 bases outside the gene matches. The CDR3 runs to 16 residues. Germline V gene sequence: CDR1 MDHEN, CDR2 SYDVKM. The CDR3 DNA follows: TGTGCCAGCAGTTCCCACCCTAGCGGGGACTACAATGAGCAGTTCTTC. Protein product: CASSSHPSGDYNEQFF. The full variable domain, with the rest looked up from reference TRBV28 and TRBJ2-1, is DVKVTQSSRYLVKRTGEKVFLECVQDMDHENMFWYRQDPGLGLRLIYFSYDVKMKEKGDIPEGYSVSREKKERFSLILESASTNQTSMYLCASSSHPSGDYNEQFFGPGTRLTVL.

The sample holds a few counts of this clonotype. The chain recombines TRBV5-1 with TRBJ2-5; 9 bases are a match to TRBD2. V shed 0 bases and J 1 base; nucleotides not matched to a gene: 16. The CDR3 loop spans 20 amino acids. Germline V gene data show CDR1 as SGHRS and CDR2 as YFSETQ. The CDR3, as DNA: TGCGCCAGCAGCTTGGTCGTCGGTAGCGGGGGACCCCGTTTCCAAGAGACCCAGTACTTC. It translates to CASSLVVGSGGPRFQETQYF.

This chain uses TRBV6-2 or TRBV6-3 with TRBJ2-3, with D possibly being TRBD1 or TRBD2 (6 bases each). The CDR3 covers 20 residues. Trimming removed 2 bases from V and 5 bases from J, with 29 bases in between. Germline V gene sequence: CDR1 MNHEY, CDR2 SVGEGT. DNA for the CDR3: TGTGCCAGCAGTTACCGCCCATCCCAGATCGGGGGCCGTGGGGTAGATACGCAGTATTTT. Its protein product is CASSYRPSQIGGRGVDTQYF.

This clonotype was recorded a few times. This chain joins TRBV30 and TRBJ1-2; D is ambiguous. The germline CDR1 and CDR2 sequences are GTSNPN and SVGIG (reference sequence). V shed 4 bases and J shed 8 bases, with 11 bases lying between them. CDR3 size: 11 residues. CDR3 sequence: CAWNPLSGYTF. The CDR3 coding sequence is TGTGCCTGGAACCCCCTATCGGGCTACACCTTC.

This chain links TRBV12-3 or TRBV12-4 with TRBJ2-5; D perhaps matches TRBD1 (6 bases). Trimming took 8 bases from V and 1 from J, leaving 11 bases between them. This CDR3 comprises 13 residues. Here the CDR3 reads CASRRDTQETQYF. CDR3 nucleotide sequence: TGTGCCAGCCGCAGGGACACCCAAGAGACCCAGTACTTC.

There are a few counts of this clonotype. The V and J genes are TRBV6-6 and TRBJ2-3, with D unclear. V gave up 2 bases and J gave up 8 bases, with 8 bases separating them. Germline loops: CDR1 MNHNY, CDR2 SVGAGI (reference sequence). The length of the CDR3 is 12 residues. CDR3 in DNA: TGTGCCAGCAGTTACCTGGAGACTACGCAGTATTTT. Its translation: CASSYLETTQYF.

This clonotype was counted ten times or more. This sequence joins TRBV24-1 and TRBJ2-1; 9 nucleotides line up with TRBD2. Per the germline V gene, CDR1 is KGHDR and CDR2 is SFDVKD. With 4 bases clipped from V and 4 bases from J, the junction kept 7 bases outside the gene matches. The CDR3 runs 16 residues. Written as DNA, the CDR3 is TGTGCCACCAGTGAGTCCGGGACTAGCATGTACAATGAGCAGTTCTTC. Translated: CATSESGTSMYNEQFF.

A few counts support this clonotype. CDR3 amino acids: CASSWGPGRTETQYF. The CDR3 nucleotides are TGTGCCAGCAGTTGGGGACCCGGGAGGACGGAGACCCAGTACTTC. The chain recombines TRBV2 with TRBJ2-5, with 7 positions matching TRBD2. J gave up 5 bases and V 5 bases, and 11 bases lay outside the gene matches. CDR3 length: 15 residues. Germline lookup yields CDR1 SNHLY and CDR2 FYNNEI. The variable domain in full, completed from reference TRBV2 and TRBJ2-5, reads EPEVTQTPSHQVTQMGQEVILRCVPISNHLYFYWYRQILGQKVEFLVSFYNNEISEKSEIFDDQFSVERPDGSNFTLKIRSTKLEDSAMYFCASSWGPGRTETQYFGPGTRLLVL.

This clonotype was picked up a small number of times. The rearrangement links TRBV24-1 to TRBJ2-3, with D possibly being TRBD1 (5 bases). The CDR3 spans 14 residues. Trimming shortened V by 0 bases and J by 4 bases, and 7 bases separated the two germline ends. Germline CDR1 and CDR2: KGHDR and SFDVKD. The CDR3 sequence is CATSDLRGADTQYF. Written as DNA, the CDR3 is TGTGCCACCAGTGATTTGAGGGGCGCAGATACGCAGTATTTT.

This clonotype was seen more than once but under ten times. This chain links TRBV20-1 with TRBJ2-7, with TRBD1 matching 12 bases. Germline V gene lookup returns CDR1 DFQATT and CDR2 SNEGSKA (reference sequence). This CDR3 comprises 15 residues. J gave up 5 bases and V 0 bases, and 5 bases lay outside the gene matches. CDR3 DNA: TGCAGTGCTAGAGACCGGGACAGGGGGCTCGACGAGCAGTACTTC. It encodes CSARDRDRGLDEQYF.

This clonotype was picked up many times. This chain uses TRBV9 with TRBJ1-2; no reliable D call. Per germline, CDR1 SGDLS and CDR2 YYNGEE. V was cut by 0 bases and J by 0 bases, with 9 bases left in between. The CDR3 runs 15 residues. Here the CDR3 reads CASSVDPSPNYGYTF. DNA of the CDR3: TGTGCCAGCAGCGTAGATCCTAGTCCTAACTATGGCTACACCTTC.

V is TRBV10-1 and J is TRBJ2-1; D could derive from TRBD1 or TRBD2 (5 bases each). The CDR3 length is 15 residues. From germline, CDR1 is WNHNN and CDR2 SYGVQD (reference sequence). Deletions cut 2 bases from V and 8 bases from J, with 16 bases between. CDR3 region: CASSEVRGRVDEQFF. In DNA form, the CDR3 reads TGCGCCAGCAGTGAGGTGAGGGGTCGGGTCGATGAGCAGTTCTTC.

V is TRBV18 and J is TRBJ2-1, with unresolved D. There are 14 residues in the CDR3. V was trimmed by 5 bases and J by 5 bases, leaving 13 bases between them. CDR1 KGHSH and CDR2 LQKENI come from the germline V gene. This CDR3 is CASSDMIADNEQFF. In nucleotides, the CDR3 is TGTGCCAGCTCAGACATGATCGCCGACAATGAGCAGTTCTTC. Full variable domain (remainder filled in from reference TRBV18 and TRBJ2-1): NAGVMQNPRHLVRRRGQEARLRCSPMKGHSHVYWYRQLPEEGLKFMVYLQKENIIDESGMPKERFSAEFPKEGPSILRIQQVVRGDSAAYFCASSDMIADNEQFFGPGTRLTVL.

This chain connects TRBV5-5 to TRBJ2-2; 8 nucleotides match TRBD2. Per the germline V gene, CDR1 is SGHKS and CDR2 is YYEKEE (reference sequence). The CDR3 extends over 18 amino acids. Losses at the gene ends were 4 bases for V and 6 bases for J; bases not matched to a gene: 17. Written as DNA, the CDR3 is TGTGCCAGCAGCGTAGCCCCGGGGGGGGCCGTTCGGGCCGGGGAGCTGTTTTTT. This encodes CASSVAPGGAVRAGELFF.

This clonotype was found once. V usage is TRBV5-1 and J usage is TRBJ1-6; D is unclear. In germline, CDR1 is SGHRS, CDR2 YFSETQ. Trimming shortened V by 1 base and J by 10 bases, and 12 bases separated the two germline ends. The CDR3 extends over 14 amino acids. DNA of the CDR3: TGCGCCAGCAGCTTGCCCGCGCTTGGCTCACCCCTCCACTTT. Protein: CASSLPALGSPLHF.

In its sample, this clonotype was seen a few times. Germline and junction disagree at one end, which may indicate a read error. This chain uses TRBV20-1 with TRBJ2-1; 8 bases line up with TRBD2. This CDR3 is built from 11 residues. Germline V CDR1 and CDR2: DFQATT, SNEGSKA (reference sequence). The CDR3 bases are TGCAGTGCTAGCAAGCGGGGGCGTCATGACTTC. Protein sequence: CSASKRGRHDF.